A selection of T cell receptor beta chains follows, all from one sample in a study of beta chain features in type 1 diabetes. Method: immunoSEQ multiplex PCR; TCRdb's copy keeps in-frame clones and lacks some. Of roughly 140,000 clones listed, over 9% are singletons. Sequencing was done on a sample of central memory CD4+ T cells from blood. These TCRs come from a man aged 30-40 years with type 1 diabetes. Both conserved end residues are trimmed from each CDR3.

j_gene | v_gene | len | CDR3aa
TRBJ2-1 | TRBV5-1 | 12 | ASSPTVPYNEQF
TRBJ2-7 | TRBV9 | 10 | ALTREYYEQY
TRBJ2-3 | TRBV28 | 11 | ASIEGGQDTQY
TRBJ2-7 | TRBV28 | 11 | ATLGAGPYEQY
TRBJ2-7 | TRBV7-9 | 9 | ASSLLEQQY
TRBJ1-5 | TRBV28 | 11 | ASTDSTNQPQH
TRBJ2-7 | TRBV28 | 11 | ASEPLGTPTPY
TRBJ2-1 | TRBV2 | 11 | ASSRTGVYEQF
TRBJ1-4 | TRBV28 | 13 | ASSLIGGAVEKLF
TRBJ1-1 | TRBV5-6 | 12 | ASSWRTANTEAF
TRBJ2-7 | TRBV6-1 | 14 | ASSAQGGGNSGEQY
TRBJ1-1 | TRBV19 | 11 | ASINRPFAEAF
TRBJ2-5 | TRBV2 | 11 | ASSVQEEETQY
TRBJ2-1 | TRBV19 | 11 | ASTRSSYNEQF
TRBJ1-5 | TRBV28 | 8 | ASSLESQH
TRBJ1-1 | TRBV2 | 12 | ASTYWTANTEAF
TRBJ2-1 | TRBV27 | 12 | ASSYGDSRNEQF
TRBJ2-7 | TRBV18 | 13 | ASSRYGTGDYEQY
TRBJ2-2 | TRBV9 | 13 | ASSVRSTETGELF
TRBJ1-5 | TRBV6-5 | 11 | ASGQGGRQPQH
TRBJ2-2 | TRBV5-4 | 11 | ASRSQGSGELF
TRBJ2-3 | TRBV29-1 | 14 | SVVPAGGGTTDTQY
TRBJ2-5 | TRBV18 | 13 | ASSQTGNWGETQY
TRBJ1-3 | TRBV6-5 | 10 | ASTDLRREIY
TRBJ2-1 | TRBV18 | 14 | ASSPPSGSSYNEQF
TRBJ2-7 | TRBV19 | 12 | ASSIGGSFYEQY
TRBJ1-2 | TRBV25-1 | 10 | ASSDLRYGYT
TRBJ2-6 | TRBV7-3 | 13 | ASSNPGDGANVLT
TRBJ2-7 | TRBV9 | 13 | ASSGGLAGVYEQY
TRBJ1-1 | TRBV5-4 | 13 | ASNQGGQMNTEAF
TRBJ1-1 | TRBV18 | 14 | ASSLFPSQGNTEAF
TRBJ2-3 | TRBV11-3 | 13 | ASSPGLADTDTQY
TRBJ2-1 | TRBV28 | 13 | ASSLGLAEYNEQF
TRBJ2-1 | TRBV7-9 | 14 | ASRKPGQGTYNEQF
TRBJ1-1 | TRBV18 | 10 | ASSREGTEAF
TRBJ2-1 | TRBV27 | 11 | ASRWLADNEQF
TRBJ2-1 | TRBV4-2 | 15 | ASSQVGSELVSNEQF
TRBJ1-3 | TRBV9 | 13 | ASSVGGFSGNTIY
TRBJ2-5 | TRBV28 | 10 | ASISSQETQY
TRBJ2-1 | TRBV5-4 | 13 | ASSSGTGTYNEQF
TRBJ1-2 | TRBV23-1 | 13 | ASSQSDRPNYGYT
TRBJ2-1 | TRBV11-2 | 13 | ASSLMGGGNNEQF
TRBJ1-3 | TRBV28 | 12 | ASSFQGARNTIY
TRBJ1-2 | TRBV2 | 12 | ASIDGTTNYGYT
TRBJ1-1 | TRBV7-9 | 13 | ASSRDRGMNTEAF
TRBJ2-7 | TRBV7-2 | 11 | ASSLAFFHVRV
TRBJ2-5 | TRBV7-8 | 13 | ASSPRLTGGETQY
TRBJ2-3 | TRBV7-2 | 12 | ASSLVGGTDTQY
TRBJ2-5 | TRBV6-5 | 13 | ASSYSSSGYETQY
TRBJ1-2 | TRBV2 | 13 | ASSEQGAINYGYT
TRBJ2-1 | TRBV11-2 | 13 | ASSSYRGSYNEQF
TRBJ2-2 | TRBV7-2 | 14 | ASSPHGGRKAGELF
TRBJ2-7 | TRBV15 | 13 | ATSTEFGGAREQY
TRBJ1-5 | TRBV2 | 11 | ASSEYDGGPQH
TRBJ1-4 | TRBV9 | 12 | ASSVTATNEKLF
TRBJ2-1 | TRBV9 | 13 | ASTKLAGVGNEQF
TRBJ2-2 | TRBV19 | 13 | ASSQQGAPGEELF
TRBJ1-4 | TRBV4-2 | 14 | ASSQARGATNEKLF
TRBJ1-1 | TRBV7-2 | 11 | ASSLSLNTEAF
TRBJ2-1 | TRBV7-2 | 13 | ASSLVRDGYNEQF